The 7 T cell receptor beta chains listed next were all sequenced from one sample in a study of shared clonotypes between healthy human individuals. CD45RO-negative, CCR7-positively selected cells formed the naive CD8 fraction, excluding terminally differentiated effector memory CD45RA+ cells. Data came from immunoSEQ multiplex PCR; TCRdb stores just in-frame clones and leaves some out. The profile shows under 1 million clones, more than 85% of them singletons. Source material: naive CD8+ T cells sorted from blood. All receptors come from a man aged 25 to 45 in good health.

This chain uses TRBV25-1 with TRBJ1-3, with D unresolved. With 1 base removed from V and 0 bases from J, the gap between germline ends came to 7 bases. Germline CDR1 reads MGHDK; CDR2 reads SYGVNS. This CDR3 is built from 15 residues. In DNA form, the CDR3 reads TGTGCCAGCAGTGAATGGGAAAACTCTGGAAACACCATATATTTT. This sequence encodes CASSEWENSGNTIYF.

V gene TRBV29-1 combines with J gene TRBJ1-2; no clear D gene. V lost 5 bases and J 4 bases, leaving 14 bases between the germline ends. Per the germline V gene, CDR1 is SQVTM and CDR2 is ANQGSEA. CDR3 length equals 13 residues. This CDR3 is CSVLTGKSYGYTF. Here the CDR3 DNA reads TGCAGCGTTTTAACCGGGAAATCCTATGGCTACACCTTC.

V is TRBV28 and J is TRBJ2-7; 7 positions agree with TRBD1. The trim removed 6 bases at V and 2 bases at J, leaving 19 bases unmatched. In germline, CDR1 is MDHEN, CDR2 SYDVKM. This CDR3 comprises 18 residues. The CDR3 sequence is CASSSLRSVPGQPYEQYF. CDR3 nucleotides: TGTGCCAGCAGCAGCCTCCGGTCAGTTCCGGGACAGCCCTACGAGCAGTACTTC.

This clone was counted a single time. The chain has TRBV5-1 and TRBJ2-7, with 9 bases that match TRBD1. The trim removed 4 bases at V and 6 bases at J, leaving 11 bases unmatched. The germline V gene has CDR1 SGHRS and CDR2 YFSETQ. The CDR3 loop spans 15 amino acids. The CDR3 is CASSLLTGGMVEQYF. In DNA, the CDR3 is TGCGCCAGCAGCCTCCTGACAGGGGGGATGGTCGAGCAGTACTTC.

V usage is TRBV28 and J usage is TRBJ2-7; the D gene is possibly TRBD1 (6 bases). Germline V CDR1 and CDR2: MDHEN, SYDVKM. This CDR3 has 14 residues. Trimming shortened V by 5 bases and J by 3 bases, and 14 bases separated the two germline ends. The CDR3 nucleotides are TGTGCCAGCAGTGTTGGACAGCCCGGCTACGAGCAGTACTTC. Protein sequence: CASSVGQPGYEQYF.

The chain links TRBV10-2 to TRBJ2-1; TRBD2 might be the D (5 bases). Germline CDR1 reads WSHSY; CDR2 reads SAAADI. Deletions cut 4 bases from V and 7 bases from J, with 14 bases between. This CDR3 region has 14 residues. DNA of the CDR3: TGCGCCAGCAGTGCCTCACTAGGATTAAATGAGCAGTTCTTC. Its protein product is CASSASLGLNEQFF.

This clone was detected once. V gene TRBV6-4 combines with J gene TRBJ2-1; the D call may be TRBD1 or TRBD2 (5 bases each). V lost 5 bases to trimming and J lost 7 bases, with 12 bases between them. Germline V CDR1 and CDR2: MRHNA, SNTAGT. This CDR3 has 13 residues. The CDR3 region is CASSKGTGNEQFF. In nucleotides, the CDR3 is TGTGCCAGCAGTAAAGGGACGGGGAATGAGCAGTTCTTC.